A single sample is the source of the 32 T cell receptor beta chains below, sequenced in a study of blood T cell repertoires in COVID-19. Produced via immunoSEQ multiplex PCR; TCRdb's table is partial and in-frame only. The table includes more than 300,000 clones, about 82% detected once. The sample taken for sequencing was peripheral blood. The receptors stem from a woman between 50 and 59 years old with acute or convalescent COVID-19.

This clone was detected a few times. The V call is TRBV10-2, the J call TRBJ2-7; 9 positions match TRBD2. CDR1 and CDR2 (germline): WSHSY, SAAADI. CDR3 length equals 14 residues. Losses at the gene ends were 3 bases for V and 6 bases for J; bases not matched to a gene: 6. The CDR3 reads CASSDGLAGSEQYF. CDR3 coding DNA: TGCGCCAGCAGTGACGGCCTAGCGGGAAGCGAGCAGTACTTC.

The V call is TRBV15, the J call TRBJ1-2; 8 bases line up with TRBD1. V shed 4 bases, J shed 4 bases, and the junction held 8 bases outside the gene matches. In germline, CDR1 is LNHNV, CDR2 YYDKDF (reference sequence). CDR3 length equals 15 residues. CDR3 DNA sequence: TGTGCCACCAGCACCGCCTTGGGACAGGTCTATGGCTACACCTTC. Its protein product is CATSTALGQVYGYTF.

The chain is built from TRBV6-6 and TRBJ1-6; the match to TRBD1 covers 7 bases. The CDR3 length is 14 residues. After removal of 2 bases from V and 8 bases from J, the junction contained 3 bases not matched to a gene. In germline, CDR1 is MNHNY, CDR2 SVGAGI (reference sequence). The CDR3 DNA is TGTGCCAGCAGTTACGACAGGGCATATTCACCCCTCCACTTT. Amino acids: CASSYDRAYSPLHF.

The chain recombines TRBV2 with TRBJ2-1, with a weak D call TRBD1 (5 bases). Germline-derived CDR1 and CDR2 are SNHLY and FYNNEI. The CDR3 sequence is 15 residues long. Trimming pared 4 bases from V and 6 bases from J, leaving 16 bases between. CDR3 residues: CASSVWGRSSNEQFF. The CDR3 DNA reads as TGTGCCAGCAGTGTTTGGGGCCGATCGAGCAATGAGCAGTTCTTC.

This clone appeared a few times. The chain joins TRBV5-4 to TRBJ2-7; 9 nucleotides agree with TRBD2. This CDR3 is 15 amino acids long. The V segment lost 4 bases and the J segment 2 bases; nucleotides outside the gene matches: 7. From germline, CDR1 is SGHNT and CDR2 YYREEE (reference sequence). CDR3 in DNA: TGTGCCAGCAGCGATAGCGGGAGATCCACCTACGAGCAGTACTTC. This encodes CASSDSGRSTYEQYF.

V and J are TRBV10-1 and TRBJ1-5; D is unclear. Trimming left V 7 bases short and J 0 bases short, with 16 bases between. CDR3 size: 16 residues. CDR1 and CDR2 from the germline V gene are WNHNN and SYGVQD (reference sequence). The CDR3: CASISSFPYSNQPQHF. CDR3 coding DNA: TGCGCCAGCATATCTTCCTTTCCCTATAGCAATCAGCCCCAGCATTTT.

V is TRBV10-3 and J is TRBJ2-7, with a weak D call TRBD2 (5 bases). Germline V gene sequence: CDR1 ENHRY, CDR2 SYGVKD. CDR3 length equals 13 residues. Trimming took 6 bases from V and 3 from J, leaving 12 bases between them. CDR3 nucleotides: TGTGCCATCAGGTGGGGAGCGAGCTACGAGCAGTACTTC. Encoded protein: CAIRWGASYEQYF.

The chain has TRBV10-3 and TRBJ1-1, with 10 bases lining up with TRBD1. Per the germline V gene, CDR1 is ENHRY and CDR2 is SYGVKD. V lost 6 bases to trimming and J lost 5 bases; unmatched junction nucleotides: 9. The length of the CDR3 is 15 residues. This chain's CDR3 is CAIRETGGAGTEAFF. The CDR3, as DNA: TGTGCCATCAGAGAGACAGGGGGCGCCGGAACTGAAGCTTTCTTT.

With respect to this clone: This sample includes further DNA sequences coding for the same CDR3. The gene calls are TRBV7-2 and TRBJ2-1; 10 bases agree with TRBD1. CDR1 is SGHTA and CDR2 is FQGNSA in the germline V gene. This CDR3 is 15 amino acids long. The V segment lost 5 bases and the J segment 2 bases; nucleotides outside the gene matches: 3. The CDR3 DNA follows: TGTGCCAGCAGCCCGGACAGGGGGGCCTACAATGAGCAGTTCTTC. Protein product: CASSPDRGAYNEQFF.

The V gene is TRBV27, the J gene TRBJ2-1; 14 nucleotides align to TRBD2. Losses at the gene ends were 0 bases for V and 6 bases for J; bases not matched to a gene: 13. The CDR3 is 20 amino acids. CDR1 is MNHEY, CDR2 SMNVEV, per germline (reference sequence). For the CDR3, the DNA is TGTGCCAGCAGTTTATCAACTTGGGGGACTAGCGGGAGTCGGGGCAATGAGCAGTTCTTC. It encodes CASSLSTWGTSGSRGNEQFF.

This clone was observed a few times. Different DNA sequences within this sample yield the same CDR3. V usage is TRBV7-9 and J usage is TRBJ2-1; 9 bases line up with TRBD2. Germline V gives CDR1 SEHNR, CDR2 FQNEAQ (reference sequence). The CDR3 contains 14 residues. Trimming removed 2 bases from V and 6 bases from J; junction bases left unmatched: 2. For the CDR3, the DNA is TGTGCCAGCAGCTTATTAGCGGGAGTCAATGAGCAGTTCTTC. This codes for CASSLLAGVNEQFF.

The chain has TRBV28 and TRBJ2-1, with D tentatively TRBD2 (6 bases). Trimming left V 3 bases short and J 5 bases short, with 17 bases between. The CDR3 consists of 16 residues. The germline CDR1 and CDR2 sequences are MDHEN and SYDVKM. The CDR3 is CASSFGGGRRHNEQFF. CDR3 in DNA: TGTGCCAGCAGTTTCGGAGGTGGGAGGAGACACAATGAGCAGTTCTTC.

The rearrangement links TRBV2 to TRBJ1-5; D is ambiguous. Germline V gene data show CDR1 as SNHLY and CDR2 as FYNNEI. The CDR3 is 15 residues long. V gave up 5 bases and J gave up 2 bases, with 13 bases separating them. The CDR3 bases are TGTGCCAGCAGTCCGGATCGAACAGGCAATCAGCCCCAGCATTTT. It codes for CASSPDRTGNQPQHF.

V and J are TRBV24-1 and TRBJ1-6; 7 positions match TRBD1. The CDR3 length is 16 residues. Germline trimming cut 2 bases from V and 7 bases from J; bases unmatched to any gene: 7. Germline assignment: CDR1 KGHDR and CDR2 SFDVKD. DNA of the CDR3: TGTGCCACCAGTGATTCCCGGACAGGAACGAATTCACCCCTCCACTTT. Its translation: CATSDSRTGTNSPLHF.

CDR3 protein: CASSYLGGRYTEAFF. The CDR3 region has the DNA TGTGCCAGCAGTTACTTGGGGGGGAGGTATACTGAAGCTTTCTTT. The rearrangement links TRBV6-5 to TRBJ1-1; D might be TRBD1 (5 bases). The V gene's germline CDR1 is MNHEY and CDR2 SVGAGI. The V end was cut by 1 base, the J end by 5 bases, with 14 bases between. The CDR3 covers 15 residues.

The chain combines TRBV5-1 with TRBJ2-7; TRBD2 agrees at 8 bases. The germline V gene encodes CDR1 SGHRS and CDR2 YFSETQ. CDR3 size: 14 residues. J was trimmed by 5 bases and V by 0 bases; bases with no gene match: 4. Here the CDR3 DNA reads TGCGCCAGCAGCTTGGCTAGCGGGTTAGACGAGCAGTACTTC. Translation: CASSLASGLDEQYF. The full variable domain, with the rest looked up from reference TRBV5-1 and TRBJ2-7, is KAGVTQTPRYLIKTRGQQVTLSCSPISGHRSVSWYQQTPGQGLQFLFEYFSETQRNKGNFPGRFSGRQFSNSRSEMNVSTLELGDSALYLCASSLASGLDEQYFGPGTRLTVT.

V gene TRBV19 combines with J gene TRBJ2-1; TRBD1 matches 7 bases. This CDR3 spans 13 amino acids. Trimming cost V 3 bases and J 7 bases; bases outside gene matches: 3. Germline V gives CDR1 LNHDA, CDR2 SQIVND (reference sequence). The CDR3 sequence: CASSIDRDNEQFF. The DNA of the CDR3 is TGTGCCAGTAGTATTGACAGGGATAATGAGCAGTTCTTC.

The CDR3: CASSLSHAGVATGELFF. The CDR3 DNA reads TGTGCCAGCAGCTTATCCCATGCGGGAGTGGCCACCGGGGAGCTGTTTTTT. The chain recombines TRBV7-9 with TRBJ2-2, with TRBD2 matching over 7 bases. There are 17 residues in the CDR3. The V gene end was trimmed by 2 bases and the J gene end by 4 bases; junction bases not matched to a gene: 10. Germline lookup yields CDR1 SEHNR and CDR2 FQNEAQ (reference sequence).

The chain combines TRBV7-2 with TRBJ2-1; D may be TRBD2 (5 bases). V dropped 0 bases and J dropped 5 bases, with 8 bases sitting between them. CDR3 length: 14 amino acids. The germline gives CDR1 SGHTA, CDR2 FQGNSA. In DNA form, the CDR3 reads TGTGCCAGCAGCTTAGCGGCGGGCCACAATGAGCAGTTCTTC. Its translation is CASSLAAGHNEQFF.

The rearrangement uses TRBV9 and TRBJ1-5; D remains ambiguous. Germline V gives CDR1 SGDLS, CDR2 YYNGEE. The V end lost 0 bases, the J end lost 5 bases, and 12 bases lay between the germline ends. This CDR3 region has 15 residues. Here the CDR3 DNA reads TGTGCCAGCAGCGTAGGCAGAGGGCTACATCAGCCCCAGCATTTT. It encodes CASSVGRGLHQPQHF.

The chain employs TRBV6-5 and TRBJ2-7; D is perhaps TRBD2 (5 bases). The CDR3 is 16 amino acids. The V and J ends lost 0 bases and 2 bases respectively, with 14 bases between them. Germline lookup yields CDR1 MNHEY and CDR2 SVGAGI. CDR3 loop: CASSYSIASNAYEQYF. CDR3 nucleotides: TGTGCCAGCAGTTACTCGATAGCTAGCAATGCCTACGAGCAGTACTTC.

The chain has TRBV6-6 and TRBJ2-5; TRBD2 matches 7 bases. The CDR3 contains 13 residues. From germline, CDR1 is MNHNY and CDR2 SVGAGI (reference sequence). V was pared by 8 bases and J by 5 bases, with 8 bases of the junction left unmatched. The CDR3 spells CASGAGLGETQYF. CDR3 DNA: TGTGCCAGCGGAGCGGGATTAGGTGAGACCCAGTACTTC.

V and J are TRBV6-6 and TRBJ1-2; tentatively, D is TRBD1 (5 bases). Germline V gives CDR1 MNHNY, CDR2 SVGAGI (reference sequence). V gave up 4 bases and J gave up 6 bases, with 12 bases separating them. The CDR3 is 13 amino acids. The CDR3: CASSWIVGDGYTF. CDR3 coding DNA: TGTGCCAGCAGTTGGATCGTAGGGGATGGCTACACCTTC.

The chain recombines TRBV24-1 with TRBJ2-2; D might be TRBD1 (5 bases). CDR1 and CDR2 (germline): KGHDR, SFDVKD. The CDR3 is 15 amino acids. V lost 2 bases, J lost 5 bases, and 11 bases lay in between. The CDR3 reads CATSDSDRSTGELFF. CDR3 sequence (DNA): TGTGCCACCAGTGATTCCGACAGATCAACCGGGGAGCTGTTTTTT.

V is TRBV5-1 and J is TRBJ1-5; TRBD1 matches 7 bases. The CDR3 is 15 amino acids. Germline trimming cut 0 bases from V and 6 bases from J; bases unmatched to any gene: 6. The germline gives CDR1 SGHRS, CDR2 YFSETQ. CDR3 loop: CASSLGQGGSQPQHF. In DNA form, the CDR3 reads TGCGCCAGCAGCTTGGGACAGGGTGGAAGTCAGCCCCAGCATTTT. Filled out from reference TRBV5-1 and TRBJ1-5, the complete variable domain reads KAGVTQTPRYLIKTRGQQVTLSCSPISGHRSVSWYQQTPGQGLQFLFEYFSETQRNKGNFPGRFSGRQFSNSRSEMNVSTLELGDSALYLCASSLGQGGSQPQHFGDGTRLSIL.

The chain uses TRBV19 and TRBJ2-1; 9 nucleotides match TRBD2. J gave up 0 bases and V 4 bases, and 4 bases lay outside the gene matches. The CDR3 runs to 16 residues. Per the germline V gene, CDR1 is LNHDA and CDR2 is SQIVND (reference sequence). The DNA of the CDR3 is TGTGCCAGTAGTACGACTAGCGGAAGCTCCTACAATGAGCAGTTCTTC. This encodes CASSTTSGSSYNEQFF.

Turning to this clone: The same CDR3 also results from other DNA sequences found in this sample. This chain links TRBV5-1 with TRBJ1-3; 7 positions agree with TRBD1. Trimming took 4 bases from V and 0 from J; bases not matched to a gene: 1. Germline V gives CDR1 SGHRS, CDR2 YFSETQ. The CDR3 sequence is 14 residues long. The CDR3 is CASSRDSSGNTIYF. The CDR3 DNA is TGCGCCAGCAGCAGGGACAGCTCTGGAAACACCATATATTTT.

V and J are TRBV7-2 and TRBJ1-2; D call uncertain. The germline V gene has CDR1 SGHTA and CDR2 FQGNSA. V lost 3 bases to trimming and J lost 4 bases, with 15 bases between them. The CDR3 covers 15 residues. The CDR3 loop is CASSLRNGGGYGYTF. The CDR3 bases are TGTGCCAGCAGCTTGCGGAATGGCGGAGGCTATGGCTACACCTTC.

The CDR3 region has the DNA TGCGCCAGCAGTGAGAGAGGGACAGGTAGCTCCTACAATGAGCAGTTCTTC. It yields the protein CASSERGTGSSYNEQFF. The chain has TRBV10-1 and TRBJ2-1; 8 bases agree with TRBD1. From germline, CDR1 is WNHNN and CDR2 SYGVQD (reference sequence). CDR3 size: 17 residues. Trimming took 2 bases from V and 0 from J; bases not matched to a gene: 6.

The V and J genes are TRBV18 and TRBJ2-3; D might be TRBD2 (5 bases). Trimming removed 3 bases at V and 0 bases at J, with 16 bases between. The CDR3 runs 17 residues. Looked up from germline, CDR1 is KGHSH and CDR2 is LQKENI. The CDR3 spells CASSPKRSGLSTDTQYF. DNA of the CDR3: TGTGCCAGCTCACCGAAACGCAGCGGATTAAGCACAGATACGCAGTATTTT.

J is TRBJ1-5 and V is TRBV18; weak D call: TRBD1 (5 bases). The CDR3 consists of 14 residues. Trimming removed 4 bases at V and 7 bases at J, with 14 bases between. The V gene's germline CDR1 is KGHSH and CDR2 LQKENI. The chain's CDR3 is CASSRAGIQQPQHF. In nucleotides, the CDR3 is TGTGCCAGCTCACGGGCAGGGATACAACAGCCCCAGCATTTT.

The chain combines TRBV5-5 with TRBJ2-2; 11 positions match TRBD2. Germline CDR1 SGHKS, CDR2 YYEKEE (reference sequence). The CDR3 is made up of 15 amino acids. Trimming at V came to 5 bases and at J to 8 bases, leaving 8 bases not matched to a gene. The CDR3 DNA sequence: TGTGCCAGCAGGATTAGCGGGAGGGCCTTAGGGGAGCTGTTTTTT. Residues: CASRISGRALGELFF.